The clone carrying this TCR beta chain was seen a single time. This record comes from a study of T cells in tumors after PD-1 blockade. Study at large: During anti-PD-1 treatment, some patients continued daily vismodegib 150 mg.

V gave up 6 bases and J gave up 12 bases; unmatched junction bases: 6. The CDR3 is 12 residues long. Germline CDR1 reads SNHLY; CDR2 reads FYNNEI. Sequencing was performed with immunoSEQ multiplex PCR; in TCRdb, only in-frame clones are kept and a portion is missing. Here the sample spans 55,000 to 70,000 clones, around three quarters being singletons. The chain is built from TRBV2 and TRBJ2-1, with 9 bases that match TRBD2. The specimen comprised PBMCs, sampled before anti-PD-1 treatment. This clonotype originated in a human donor with basal cell carcinoma. CDR3 loop: CASRAGGGGQFF. DNA for the CDR3: TGTGCCAGCAGGGCAGGCGGGGGGGGGCAGTTCTTC.